This entry lists 7 T cell receptor beta chains sequenced from one sample in a study of control samples from healthy donors and cancer patients. Profiling relied on immunoSEQ multiplex PCR, and the TCRdb table lists in-frame clones only, not all of them. The table includes a few hundred thousand clones, 75% to 95% detected once. Material: PBMCs. Every receptor here comes from a man in his forties with head and neck cancer.

The rearrangement joins TRBV19 to TRBJ1-2; no clear D. Germline CDR1 is LNHDA and CDR2 is SQIVND (reference sequence). CDR3 length: 14 amino acids. V was cut by 6 bases and J by 0 bases, with 11 bases left in between. The CDR3 sequence: CASSGLLANYGYTF. The CDR3, as DNA: TGTGCCAGTAGCGGACTTTTAGCTAACTATGGCTACACCTTC.

J is TRBJ2-3 and V is TRBV30; D perhaps matches TRBD1 (6 bases). The V end lost 3 bases, the J end lost 5 bases, and 18 bases lay between the germline ends. The CDR3 sequence is 15 residues long. Germline loops: CDR1 GTSNPN, CDR2 SVGIG (reference sequence). CDR3 DNA sequence: TGTGCCTGGAGCCAGACAGGATCGCAGGTAGATACGCAGTATTTT. It translates to CAWSQTGSQVDTQYF.

The chain has TRBV12-3 or TRBV12-4 and TRBJ2-3, with 9 bases matching TRBD2. The V gene end was trimmed by 8 bases and the J gene end by 6 bases; junction bases not matched to a gene: 6. The CDR3 is 13 residues long. The CDR3 DNA follows: TGTGCCAGCGGGGGGACTAGCCTGGATACGCAGTATTTT. Encoded protein: CASGGTSLDTQYF.

This clone was counted once. The chain joins TRBV10-3 to TRBJ1-1; tentatively, D is TRBD1 (6 bases). The CDR3 runs to 16 residues. The germline gives CDR1 ENHRY, CDR2 SYGVKD. V lost 0 bases, J lost 0 bases, and 11 bases lay in between. CDR3: CAISESWDTMNTEAFF. The DNA of the CDR3 is TGTGCCATCAGTGAGTCCTGGGACACTATGAACACTGAAGCTTTCTTT.

This clone was detected many times. The chain has TRBV27 and TRBJ1-5, with a weak D call TRBD1 (5 bases). V lost 5 bases, J lost 2 bases, and 10 bases lay in between. The CDR3 length is 14 residues. In germline, CDR1 is MNHEY, CDR2 SMNVEV (reference sequence). The CDR3 DNA reads as TGTGCCAGCAGTAAGGGGTTCCGCAATCAGCCCCAGCATTTT. This gives the protein CASSKGFRNQPQHF.

The chain carries TRBV11-2 and TRBJ2-3, with D perhaps assigned TRBD1 or TRBD2 (5 bases each). The germline gives CDR1 SGHAT, CDR2 FQNNGV. V gave up 1 base and J gave up 3 bases, with 17 bases separating them. The CDR3 loop spans 17 amino acids. Here the CDR3 DNA reads TGTGCCAGCAGCTTAGGGTCTGGGGGACGGAGTACAGATACGCAGTATTTT. The encoded protein is CASSLGSGGRSTDTQYF.

The gene calls are TRBV15 and TRBJ2-6; no reliable D call. The germline gives CDR1 LNHNV, CDR2 YYDKDF (reference sequence). The CDR3 spans 14 residues. V shed 6 bases and J shed 2 bases, with 8 bases lying between them. In DNA, the CDR3 is TGTGCCACCAGGGGTTCGACTGGGGCCAACGTCCTGACTTTC. Translating it yields CATRGSTGANVLTF.